This TCR beta chain was identified in a study of neoadjuvant anti-PD-1 for oral cavity cancer. Study-wide findings and caveats: After neoadjuvant nivolumab, PBMC T cell clonality was significantly higher in non-responders than responders. Higher pretreatment blood Treg/Th17 ratios correlated with higher pretreatment blood and lower post-treatment tumor TCRbeta clonality.

As to this clone: The antigen remains unidentified.

Sample time point: after neoadjuvant nivolumab, at surgical resection. Analysis of PBMCs was direct, with no culture step. The CDR3 has 14 residues. The germline CDR1 and CDR2 sequences are SEHNR and FQNEAQ (reference sequence). V was clipped by 5 bases and J by 4 bases; unmatched bases: 7. TCRdb's copy holds only in-frame clones and misses some; the assay was immunoSEQ multiplex PCR. Here the sample spans thousands of clones, approximately 70% being singletons. The sequence came from a person aged 35 to 85 with oral cavity squamous cell carcinoma. The specimen comprised PBMCs, sampled after nivolumab (anti-PD-1) treatment. The chain has TRBV7-9 and TRBJ2-5, with TRBD1 matching 7 bases. The CDR3 nucleotides read TGTGCCAGCAGCCAAAACCAGGGGGTAGAGACCCAGTACTTC. Amino acids: CASSQNQGVETQYF.